This record covers a single T cell receptor beta chain. TCRdb keeps only in-frame clones here, not all; method: immunoSEQ multiplex PCR. Here the sample spans approximately 490,000 clones, approximately 86% being singletons. This specimen comes from a study of blood T cell repertoires in COVID-19. The CDR3 totals 17 residues. V was pared by 0 bases and J by 0 bases, with 4 bases of the junction left unmatched. The germline gives CDR1 LGHDT, CDR2 YNNKEL (reference sequence). The sample was PBMCs or T cells enriched from blood (not recorded which). This clonotype was sampled from a woman aged 55-70 years who had recovered from COVID-19. The chain combines TRBV3-1 (or the pseudogene TRBV3-2) with TRBJ1-4, with 7 bases aligning to TRBD1. The CDR3 DNA reads TGTGCCAGCAGCCAAGACAGGGGGGTAGCAACTAATGAAAAACTGTTTTTT. Residues: CASSQDRGVATNEKLFF.